The source of this TCR beta chain is a study of technical replicates of blood from a handful of donors (dated by TCRdb to the late 2010s). V is reduced by 4 bases and J by 6 bases, leaving a spacing of 12 bases between them. Including cysteine and phenylalanine, the CDR3 has 13 amino acids. Only CDR3 DNA remains: 39 bases, in frame from the first base. The germline V gene encodes CDR1 SGHNT and CDR2 YYREEE (reference sequence). Notes on this clone: Its antigen target is currently unknown. No base quality information exists; no much larger clone differs at one position.

Library construction relied on the immunoSEQ multiplex PCR assay. This immuneACCESS table, as held by TCRdb, lists in-frame sequences with V and J called but not all clones. Of the missing ones, under half trace to an unresolved V gene in checked studies; the others have no known cause. This sample comprises tens of thousands of clones, approximately 96% of them detected only once. Approximately 0.21% of the sample lies in the top ten. The TCR originated in a human donor in good health. The chain couples TRBV5-4 to TRBJ2-3; the D gene is not confidently resolved. The material sequenced was T cells isolated from PBMCs. The DNA sequence is TGTGCCAGCAGCCTCATTTTGGGCGATACGCAGTATTTT. This is translated as CASSLILGDTQYF. The CDR3, completed at both ends by the reference TRBV5-4 and TRBJ2-3 genes, gives the full variable domain ETGVTQSPTHLIKTRGQQVTLRCSSQSGHNTVSWYQQALGQGPQFIFQYYREEENGRGNFPPRFSGLQFPNYSSELNVNALELDDSALYLCASSLILGDTQYFGPGTRLTVL.